Following are 8 T cell receptor beta chains from one sample sequenced in a study of immune evolution from preneoplasia to lung adenocarcinoma. Method: immunoSEQ multiplex PCR; TCRdb's copy keeps in-frame clones and lacks some. In the table there are about 4,600 clones, 70% to 85% of which are singletons. Sequenced material: FFPE adjacent normal lung tissue. These receptors originate from a person aged 55-79 years with lung adenocarcinoma.

The rearrangement links TRBV2 to TRBJ2-5; no firm D call. V lost 3 bases to trimming and J lost 5 bases, with 10 bases between them. The CDR3 has 13 amino acids. Germline V gives CDR1 SNHLY, CDR2 FYNNEI. The CDR3 sequence: CASSEGWSETQYF. The CDR3 region has the DNA TGTGCCAGCAGTGAGGGGTGGTCGGAGACCCAGTACTTC.

The chain recombines TRBV28 with TRBJ2-1, with D perhaps TRBD1 or TRBD2 (5 bases each). From germline, CDR1 is MDHEN and CDR2 SYDVKM. The germline V and J ends were trimmed by 5 bases and 6 bases, with 14 bases remaining between them. There are 14 residues in the CDR3. The CDR3 DNA follows: TGTGCCAGCAGTCCCAGTTTGGGGGTCAATGAGCAGTTCTTC. It is translated as CASSPSLGVNEQFF.

This chain connects TRBV5-1 to TRBJ1-1; no definite D call. The germline CDR1 and CDR2 sequences are SGHRS and YFSETQ. Trimming left V 5 bases short and J 0 bases short, with 8 bases between. CDR3 length: 13 residues. In DNA form, the CDR3 reads TGCGCCAGCAGGGGCAGTTTGAACACTGAAGCTTTCTTT. This translates into CASRGSLNTEAFF.

The chain joins TRBV7-9 to TRBJ2-7; 8 bases map to TRBD1. V gave up 0 bases and J gave up 5 bases; unmatched junction bases: 6. The CDR3 totals 15 residues. Germline CDR1 reads SEHNR; CDR2 reads FQNEAQ (reference sequence). In nucleotides, the CDR3 is TGTGCCAGCAGCTTAGCGGGGGACAGGAACAACGAGCAGTACTTC. This codes for CASSLAGDRNNEQYF.

The gene calls are TRBV29-1 and TRBJ2-3; D possibly corresponds to TRBD1 (6 bases). Between the trimmed V and J ends, which lost 6 bases and 0 bases, there was a span of 10 bases. Germline CDR1 SQVTM, CDR2 ANQGSEA. The CDR3 extends over 13 amino acids. The CDR3 DNA is TGCAGCGTATCGGACAGAAGCACAGATACGCAGTATTTT. Amino acids: CSVSDRSTDTQYF.

This sequence joins TRBV9 and TRBJ2-7; 9 nucleotides line up with TRBD2. The CDR3 runs to 15 residues. After removal of 0 bases from V and 5 bases from J, the junction contained 6 bases not matched to a gene. Germline loops: CDR1 SGDLS, CDR2 YYNGEE. The CDR3 is CASSVGAGGPHEQYF. The CDR3 DNA reads TGTGCCAGCAGCGTAGGGGCGGGAGGGCCCCACGAGCAGTACTTC. Full variable domain (missing parts from reference TRBV9 and TRBJ2-7): DSGVTQTPKHLITATGQRVTLRCSPRSGDLSVYWYQQSLDQGLQFLIQYYNGEERAKGNILERFSAQQFPDLHSELNLSSLELGDSALYFCASSVGAGGPHEQYFGPGTRLTVT.

The chain carries TRBV28 and TRBJ1-5, with D perhaps matching TRBD1 (5 bases). The CDR3 is made up of 14 amino acids. Trimming cost V 6 bases and J 7 bases, with 16 bases left between them. The germline V gene encodes CDR1 MDHEN and CDR2 SYDVKM. The CDR3 DNA follows: TGTGCCAGCAGCTTGGATTGGGGGGGGCAGCCCCAGCATTTT. Its translation: CASSLDWGGQPQHF.

This clone was counted a few times. The chain uses TRBV4-2 and TRBJ2-7; D may be TRBD2 (6 bases). Germline loops: CDR1 LGHNA, CDR2 YNFKEQ. V was cut by 1 base and J by 0 bases, with 13 bases left in between. This CDR3 has 16 amino acids. The CDR3 DNA reads as TGTGCCAGCAGCCAAGGAGGCCGGGACTCCTCCTACGAGCAGTACTTC. This codes for CASSQGGRDSSYEQYF.